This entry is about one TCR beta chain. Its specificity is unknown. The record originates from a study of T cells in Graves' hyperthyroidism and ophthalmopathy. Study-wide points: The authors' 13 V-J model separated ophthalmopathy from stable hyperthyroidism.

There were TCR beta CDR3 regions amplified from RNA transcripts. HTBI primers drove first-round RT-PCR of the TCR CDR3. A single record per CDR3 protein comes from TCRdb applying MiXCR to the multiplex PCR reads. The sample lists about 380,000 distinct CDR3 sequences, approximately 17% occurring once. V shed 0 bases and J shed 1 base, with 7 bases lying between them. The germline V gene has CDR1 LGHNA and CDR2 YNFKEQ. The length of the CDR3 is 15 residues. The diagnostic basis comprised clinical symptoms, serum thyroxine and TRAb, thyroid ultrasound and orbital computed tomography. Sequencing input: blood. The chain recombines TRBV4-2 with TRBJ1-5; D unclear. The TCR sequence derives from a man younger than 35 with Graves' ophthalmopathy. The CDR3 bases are TGTGCCAGCAGCCAAGATTTGATAAGCAATCAGCCCCAGCATTTT. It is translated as CASSQDLISNQPQHF.